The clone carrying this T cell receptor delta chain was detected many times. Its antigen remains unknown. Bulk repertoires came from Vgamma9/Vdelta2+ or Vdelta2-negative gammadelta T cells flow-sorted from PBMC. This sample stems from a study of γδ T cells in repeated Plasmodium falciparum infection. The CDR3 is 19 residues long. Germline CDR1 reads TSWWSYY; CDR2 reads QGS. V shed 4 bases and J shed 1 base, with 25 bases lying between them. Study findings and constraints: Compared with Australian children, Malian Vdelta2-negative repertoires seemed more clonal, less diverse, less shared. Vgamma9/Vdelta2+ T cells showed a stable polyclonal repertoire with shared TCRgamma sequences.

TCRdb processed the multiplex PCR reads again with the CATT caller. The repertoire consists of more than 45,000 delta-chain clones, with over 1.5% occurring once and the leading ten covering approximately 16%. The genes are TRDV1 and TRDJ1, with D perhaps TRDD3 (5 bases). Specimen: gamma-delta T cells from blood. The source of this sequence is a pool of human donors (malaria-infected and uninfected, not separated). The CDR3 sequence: CALGVVRHYVLVGTDKLIF. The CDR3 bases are TGTGCTCTTGGGGTCGTCCGCCACTACGTACTGGTCGGCACCGATAAACTCATCTTT.